The T cell receptor beta chain under discussion was sequenced for a study of blood T cell repertoires in COVID-19. Study-wide context: T cells, B-cell-depleted T cells, or PBMCs supplied cDNA or gDNA.

The J segment lost 6 bases and the V segment lost 6 bases, leaving 3 bases of the junction unmatched. The CDR3 runs to 11 residues. The germline V gene has CDR1 DFQATT and CDR2 SNEGSKA (reference sequence). Only in-frame clones appear in the TCRdb table, and some are missing; sequencing was by immunoSEQ multiplex PCR. The sample holds approximately 150,000 clones, about 81% seen once. The receptor comes from a man between 40 and 49 years old with acute COVID-19. The chain joins TRBV20-1 to TRBJ2-3; 7 bases map to TRBD1. The specimen sequenced was PBMCs or T cells enriched from blood (not recorded which). The CDR3 reads CSAPRGDTQYF. As DNA, the CDR3 is TGCAGTGCACCCAGGGGGGATACGCAGTATTTT.